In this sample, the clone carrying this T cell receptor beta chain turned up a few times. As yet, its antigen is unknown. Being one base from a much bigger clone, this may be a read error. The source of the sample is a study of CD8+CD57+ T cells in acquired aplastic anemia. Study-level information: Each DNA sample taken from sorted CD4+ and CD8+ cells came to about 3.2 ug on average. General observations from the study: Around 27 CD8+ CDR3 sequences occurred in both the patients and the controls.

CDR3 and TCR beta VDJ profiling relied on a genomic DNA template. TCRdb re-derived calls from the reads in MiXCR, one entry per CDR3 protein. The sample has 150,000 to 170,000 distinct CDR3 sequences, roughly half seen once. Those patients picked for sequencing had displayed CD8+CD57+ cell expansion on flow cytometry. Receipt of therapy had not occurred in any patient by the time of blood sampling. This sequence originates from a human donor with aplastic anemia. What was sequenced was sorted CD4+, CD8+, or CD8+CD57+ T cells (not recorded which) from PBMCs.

CDR3 protein: CASSQAQGSTYNEQFF. DNA of the CDR3: TGCGCCAGCAGCCAGGCACAGGGGAGCACCTACAATGAGCAGTTCTTC. The chain carries TRBV2 and TRBJ2-1; 7 bases match TRBD1. Germline-derived CDR1 and CDR2 are SNHLY and FYNNEI. CDR3 size: 16 residues. The entire variable domain, with the rest obtained from reference TRBV2 and TRBJ2-1, is as follows: EPEVTQTPSHQVTQMGQEVILRCVPISNHLYFYWYRQILGQKVEFLVSFYNNEISEKSEIFDDQFSVERPDGSNFTLKIRSTKLEDSAMYFCASSQAQGSTYNEQFFGPGTRLTVL.